Below, one T cell receptor beta chain is given with its context. Its specificity is not known. This specimen belongs to a study of T-cell reconstitution after alpha-beta-depleted transplantation in children. Study-wide findings and caveats: Newly produced T cells mostly accounted for T-cell counts and diversity one year post-transplant. Where alpha-beta T cells came from about two months after transplant was reportedly several hundred expanded graft clones.

This sample's TCRbeta library carried unique molecular identifier barcodes. TCRdb recomputed calls from the PCR reads with MiXCR, one row per CDR3 protein. The sample lists about 540,000 distinct CDR3 sequences, roughly 30% occurring once. Germline values: CDR1 MNHEY, CDR2 SVGAGI. CDR3 length: 14 residues. V dropped 3 bases and J dropped 5 bases, with 14 bases sitting between them. The chain joins TRBV6-5 to TRBJ2-7; maybe TRBD1 (6 bases). The TCR comes from a boy younger than two with Wiskott-Aldrich syndrome, due to receive a stem cell transplant. Specimen: PBMCs, collected before TCRalphabeta/CD19-depleted stem cell transplant. The CDR3 DNA reads TGTGCCAGCAGTTATACAGTCAGGGGCCACGAGCAGTACTTC. This translates into CASSYTVRGHEQYF.